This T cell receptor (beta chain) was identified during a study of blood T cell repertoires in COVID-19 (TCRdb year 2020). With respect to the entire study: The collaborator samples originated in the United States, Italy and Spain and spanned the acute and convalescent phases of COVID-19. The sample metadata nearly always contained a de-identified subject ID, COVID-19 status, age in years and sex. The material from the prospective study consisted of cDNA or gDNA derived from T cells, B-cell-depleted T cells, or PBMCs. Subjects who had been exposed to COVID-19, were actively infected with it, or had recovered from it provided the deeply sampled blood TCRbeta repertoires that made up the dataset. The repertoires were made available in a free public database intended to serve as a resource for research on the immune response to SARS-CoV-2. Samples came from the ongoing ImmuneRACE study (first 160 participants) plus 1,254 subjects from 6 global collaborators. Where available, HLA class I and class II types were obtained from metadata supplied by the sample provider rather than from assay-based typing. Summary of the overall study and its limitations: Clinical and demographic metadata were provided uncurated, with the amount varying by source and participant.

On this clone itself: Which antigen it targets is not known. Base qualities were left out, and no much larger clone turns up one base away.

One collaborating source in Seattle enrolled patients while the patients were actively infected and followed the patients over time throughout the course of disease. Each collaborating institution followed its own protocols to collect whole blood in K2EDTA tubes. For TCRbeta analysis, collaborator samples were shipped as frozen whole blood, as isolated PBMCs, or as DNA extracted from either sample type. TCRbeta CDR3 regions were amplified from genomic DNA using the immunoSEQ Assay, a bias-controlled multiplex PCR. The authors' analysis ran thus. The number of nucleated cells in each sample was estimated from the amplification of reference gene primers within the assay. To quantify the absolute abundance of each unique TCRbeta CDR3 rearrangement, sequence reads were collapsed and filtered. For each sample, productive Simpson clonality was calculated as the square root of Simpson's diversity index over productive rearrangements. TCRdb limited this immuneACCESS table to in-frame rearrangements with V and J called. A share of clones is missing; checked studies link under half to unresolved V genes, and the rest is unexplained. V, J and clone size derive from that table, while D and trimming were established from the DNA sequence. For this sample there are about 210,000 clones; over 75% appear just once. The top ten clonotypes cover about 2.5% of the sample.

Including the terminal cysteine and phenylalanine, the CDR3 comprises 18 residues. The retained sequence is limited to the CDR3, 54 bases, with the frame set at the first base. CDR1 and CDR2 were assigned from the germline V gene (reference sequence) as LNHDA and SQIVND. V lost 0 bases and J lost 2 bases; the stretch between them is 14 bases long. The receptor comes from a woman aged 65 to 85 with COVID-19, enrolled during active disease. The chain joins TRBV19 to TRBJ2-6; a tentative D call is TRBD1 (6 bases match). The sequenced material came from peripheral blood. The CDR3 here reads CASSIDRTANTGANVLTF. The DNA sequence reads TGTGCCAGTAGTATAGATAGGACAGCAAACACTGGGGCCAACGTCCTGACTTTC.